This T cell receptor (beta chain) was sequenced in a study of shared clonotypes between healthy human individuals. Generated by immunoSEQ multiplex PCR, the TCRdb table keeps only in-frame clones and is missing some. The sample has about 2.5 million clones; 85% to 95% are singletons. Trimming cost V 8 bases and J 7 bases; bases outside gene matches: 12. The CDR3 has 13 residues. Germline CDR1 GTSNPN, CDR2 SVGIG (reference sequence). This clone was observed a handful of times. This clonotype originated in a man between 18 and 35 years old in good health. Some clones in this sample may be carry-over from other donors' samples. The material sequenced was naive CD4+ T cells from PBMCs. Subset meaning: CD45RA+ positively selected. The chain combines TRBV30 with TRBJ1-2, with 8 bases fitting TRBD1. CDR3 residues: CAVGSGDRSGYTF. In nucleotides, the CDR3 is TGTGCCGTAGGTAGCGGGGACAGGTCTGGCTACACCTTC.